This TCR beta chain was observed in a study of blood T cell repertoires in COVID-19. At the level of the study: Sites in the United States, Italy and Spain provided acute and convalescent COVID-19 samples.

Per the original methods: Reference gene primer amplification gave nucleated cell count estimates. The assay was immunoSEQ multiplex PCR, and TCRdb's table has in-frame clones only and misses some. V and J calls and clone size are as listed in that table; D and trimming were resolved from the DNA. The sample contains roughly 330,000 clones, about four fifths of which appear only once. This CDR3 contains 14 residues. Germline V gene data show CDR1 as LGHDT and CDR2 as YNNKEL (reference sequence). Trimming shortened V by 1 base and J by 0 bases, and 4 bases separated the two germline ends. The chain combines TRBV3-1 (or the pseudogene TRBV3-2) with TRBJ1-3, with unresolved D. Source material: peripheral blood. The TCR comes from a woman between 45 and 65 years old with acute or convalescent COVID-19. The CDR3: CASSQGDSGNTIYF. The DNA for the CDR3 is TGTGCCAGCAGCCAAGGCGACTCTGGAAACACCATATATTTT.